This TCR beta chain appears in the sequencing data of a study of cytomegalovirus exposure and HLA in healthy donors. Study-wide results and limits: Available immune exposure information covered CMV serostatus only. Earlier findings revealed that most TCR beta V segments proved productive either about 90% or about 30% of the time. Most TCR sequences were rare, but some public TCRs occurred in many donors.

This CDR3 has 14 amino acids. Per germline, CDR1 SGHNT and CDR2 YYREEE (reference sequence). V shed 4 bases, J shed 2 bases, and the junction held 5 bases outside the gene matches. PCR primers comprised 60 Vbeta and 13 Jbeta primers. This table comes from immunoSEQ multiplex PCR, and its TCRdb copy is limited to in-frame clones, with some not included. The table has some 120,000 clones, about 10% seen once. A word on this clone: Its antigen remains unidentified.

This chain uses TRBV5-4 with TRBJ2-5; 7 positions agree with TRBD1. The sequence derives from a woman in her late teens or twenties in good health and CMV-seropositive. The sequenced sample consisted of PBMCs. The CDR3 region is CASSPGQLQETQYF. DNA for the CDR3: TGTGCCAGCAGCCCGGGACAGTTACAAGAGACCCAGTACTTC.